This TCR beta chain appears in the sequencing data of a study of cytomegalovirus exposure and HLA in healthy donors. Study as a whole: Early released data had about 80 million unique TCRs, all coming from HLA-typed donors.

Findings and limits, study-wide: Most CMV-associated TCR beta chains appeared HLA-restricted in a later analysis. In a later analysis, a genetic analysis reported fewer productive-TCR N-insertions in an Asian-associated ancestry cluster than the cohort average. In a later analysis, TCR beta V- and J-gene trimming was associated with a missense DCLRE1C variant.

Concerning this clone itself: As yet, its antigen is unknown. The same CDR3 can be traced to other DNA sequences in this sample.

The germline V and J ends were trimmed by 3 bases and 1 base, with 4 bases remaining between them. The germline V gene encodes CDR1 SGHVS and CDR2 FNYEAQ. The CDR3 sequence is 13 residues long. 13 Jbeta primers and 60 Vbeta primers were used for the PCR. Sequenced by immunoSEQ multiplex PCR; TCRdb stores in-frame clones only, minus some. The sample consists of around 160,000 clones, roughly two thirds of them appearing once. The chain uses TRBV7-6 and TRBJ2-1, with D uncertain. The sequence derives from a woman under 30 in good health and CMV-seropositive. Input material: PBMCs. CDR3 protein: CASSFQSYNEQFF. CDR3 nucleotides: TGTGCCAGCAGCTTTCAGTCCTACAATGAGCAGTTCTTC.